The T cell receptor (beta chain) under discussion was sequenced for a study of neurological immune-mediated disorders. The study's findings and limits: The expanded clones of different subjects shared no CDR3 amino acid sequences (suggesting private repertoires in all groups). The repertoires of 18 of 34 multiple sclerosis patients fell into one related-CDR3 cluster (a possible signature) under phylogenetic grouping.

This clonotype showed up many times. Antigen unknown. The cDNA came from 5'RACE, which used 10-nucleotide random UMIs. TCRdb re-derived calls from the 5' RACE reads in MiXCR, one entry per CDR3 protein. The sample includes 50,000 to 70,000 distinct CDR3 sequences, about 2.5% seen only once; the top ten take approximately 3%. The trim removed 5 bases at V and 8 bases at J, leaving 10 bases unmatched. CDR1 and CDR2 (germline): SGHTA, FQGNSA. This CDR3 comprises 15 residues. The sequence was collected from a man aged 50-60 years with multiple sclerosis. This rearrangement joins TRBV7-2 to TRBJ2-1, with 9 bases fitting TRBD2. The source material was PBMCs. Written as DNA, the CDR3 is TGTGCCAGCAGCCAGGGACTAGCTGTTAACTATGAGCAGTTCTTC. Amino acid sequence: CASSQGLAVNYEQFF.